This T cell receptor (beta chain) was captured by sequencing in a study of shared clonotypes between healthy human individuals. Whole-study context: The study drew on a couple of women and a few men aged 18 to 49 as donors. Overall study findings and caveats: Clonotype sharing among donors was expected to depend on sequencing depth.

Deep level was the assay's run setting. The data were produced by immunoSEQ multiplex PCR, yet TCRdb's version contains in-frame clones alone and is incomplete. The sample shows about 480,000 clones, around 79% of them seen only once. Comments on this clone: Antigen unknown.

The TCR sequence derives from a woman in her forties in good health. Some clones in this sample may be carry-over from other donors' samples. The specimen sequenced was PBMCs.

The CDR3 nucleotides read TGTGCCAGCAGCTCCTTGGCGGGAGTGGGGTACAATGAGCAGTTCTTC. Its translation: CASSSLAGVGYNEQFF. This chain links TRBV7-3 with TRBJ2-1, with TRBD2 matching 7 bases. From germline, CDR1 is SGHTA and CDR2 FQGTGA. The CDR3 sequence is 16 residues long. Trimming at V came to 4 bases and at J to 4 bases, leaving 10 bases not matched to a gene.